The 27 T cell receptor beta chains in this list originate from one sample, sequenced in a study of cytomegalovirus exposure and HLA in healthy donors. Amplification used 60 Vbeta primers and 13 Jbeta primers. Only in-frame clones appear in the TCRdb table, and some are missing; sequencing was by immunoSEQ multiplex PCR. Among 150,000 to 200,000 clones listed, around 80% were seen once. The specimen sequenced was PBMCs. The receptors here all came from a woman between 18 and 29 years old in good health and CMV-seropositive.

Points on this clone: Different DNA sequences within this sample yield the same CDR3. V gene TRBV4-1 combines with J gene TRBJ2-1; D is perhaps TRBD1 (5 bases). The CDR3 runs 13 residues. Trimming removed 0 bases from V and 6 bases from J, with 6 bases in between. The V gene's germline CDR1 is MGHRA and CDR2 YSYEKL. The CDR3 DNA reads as TGCGCCAGCAGCCAAGACAGGGTCAATGAGCAGTTCTTC. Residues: CASSQDRVNEQFF.

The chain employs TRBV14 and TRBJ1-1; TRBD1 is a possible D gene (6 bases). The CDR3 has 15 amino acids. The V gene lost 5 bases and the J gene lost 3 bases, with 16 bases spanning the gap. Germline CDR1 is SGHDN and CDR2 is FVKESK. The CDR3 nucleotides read TGTGCCAGCAGCTATTACAGGGTTTCGGACACTGAAGCTTTCTTT. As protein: CASSYYRVSDTEAFF.

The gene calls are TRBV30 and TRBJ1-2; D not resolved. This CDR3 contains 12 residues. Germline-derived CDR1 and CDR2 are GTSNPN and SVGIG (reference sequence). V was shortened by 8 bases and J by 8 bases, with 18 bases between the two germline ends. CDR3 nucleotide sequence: TGTGCCAGCGGCGGCCGTTTTCGGGGCTACACCTTC. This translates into CASGGRFRGYTF. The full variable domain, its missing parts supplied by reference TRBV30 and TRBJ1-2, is SQTIHQWPATLVQPVGSPLSLECTVEGTSNPNLYWYRQAAGRGLQLLFYSVGIGQISSEVPQNLSASRPQDRQFILSSKKLLLSDSGFYLCASGGRFRGYTFGSGTRLTVV.

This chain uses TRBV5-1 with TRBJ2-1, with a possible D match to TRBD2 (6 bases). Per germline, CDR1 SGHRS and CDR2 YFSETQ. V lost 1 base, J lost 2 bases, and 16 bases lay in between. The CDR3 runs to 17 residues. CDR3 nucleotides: TGCGCCAGCAGCTTGCCTTTAGCGGCCCCAACCTACAATGAGCAGTTCTTC. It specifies CASSLPLAAPTYNEQFF.

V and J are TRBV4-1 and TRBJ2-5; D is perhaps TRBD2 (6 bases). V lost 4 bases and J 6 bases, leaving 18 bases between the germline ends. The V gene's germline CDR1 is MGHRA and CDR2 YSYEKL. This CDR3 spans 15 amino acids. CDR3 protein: CASSLGWGESKTQYF. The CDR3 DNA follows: TGCGCCAGCAGCCTGGGCTGGGGGGAGTCGAAGACCCAGTACTTC.

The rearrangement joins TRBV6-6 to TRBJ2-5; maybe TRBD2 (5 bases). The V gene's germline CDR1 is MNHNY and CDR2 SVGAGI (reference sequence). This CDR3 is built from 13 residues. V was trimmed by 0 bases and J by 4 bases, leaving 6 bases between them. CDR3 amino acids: CASSYSGGETQYF. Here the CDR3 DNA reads TGTGCCAGCAGTTACTCCGGAGGAGAGACCCAGTACTTC.

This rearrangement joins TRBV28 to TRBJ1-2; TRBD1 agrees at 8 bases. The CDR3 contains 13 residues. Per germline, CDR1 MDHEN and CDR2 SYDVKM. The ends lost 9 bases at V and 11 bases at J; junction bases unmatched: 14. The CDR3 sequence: CASEDRGRGGYTF. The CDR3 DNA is TGTGCCAGTGAAGACAGGGGCAGAGGGGGATACACCTTC.

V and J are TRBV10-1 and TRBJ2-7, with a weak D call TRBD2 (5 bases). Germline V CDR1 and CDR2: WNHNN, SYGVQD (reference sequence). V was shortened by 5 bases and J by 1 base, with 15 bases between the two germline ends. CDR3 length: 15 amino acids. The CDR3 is CASSPLRERSYEQYV. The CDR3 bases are TGCGCCAGCAGTCCCCTCAGAGAGCGGTCCTACGAGCAGTACGTC.

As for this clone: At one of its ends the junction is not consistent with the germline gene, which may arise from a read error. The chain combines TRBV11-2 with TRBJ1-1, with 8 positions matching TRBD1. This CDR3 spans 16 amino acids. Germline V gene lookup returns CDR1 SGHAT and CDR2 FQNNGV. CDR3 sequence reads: CASSQAGGMGNTEASF. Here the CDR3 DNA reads TGTGCCAGCAGCCAGGCAGGGGGCATGGGGAACACTGAAGCTTCCTTT.

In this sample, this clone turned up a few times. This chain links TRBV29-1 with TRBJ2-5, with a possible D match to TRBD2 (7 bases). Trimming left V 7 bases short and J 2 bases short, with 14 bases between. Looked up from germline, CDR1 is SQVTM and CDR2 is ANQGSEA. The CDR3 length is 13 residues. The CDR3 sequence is CSGSRGGQETQYF. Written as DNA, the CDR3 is TGCAGCGGAAGTAGGGGGGGGCAAGAGACCCAGTACTTC.

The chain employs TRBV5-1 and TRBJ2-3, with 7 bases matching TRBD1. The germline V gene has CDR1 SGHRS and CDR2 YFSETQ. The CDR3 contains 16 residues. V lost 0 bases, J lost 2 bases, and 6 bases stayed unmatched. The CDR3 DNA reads TGCGCCAGCAGCTTGGACGGGGACAGCATCACAGATACGCAGTATTTT. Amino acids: CASSLDGDSITDTQYF. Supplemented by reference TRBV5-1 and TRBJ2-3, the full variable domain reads KAGVTQTPRYLIKTRGQQVTLSCSPISGHRSVSWYQQTPGQGLQFLFEYFSETQRNKGNFPGRFSGRQFSNSRSEMNVSTLELGDSALYLCASSLDGDSITDTQYFGPGTRLTVL.

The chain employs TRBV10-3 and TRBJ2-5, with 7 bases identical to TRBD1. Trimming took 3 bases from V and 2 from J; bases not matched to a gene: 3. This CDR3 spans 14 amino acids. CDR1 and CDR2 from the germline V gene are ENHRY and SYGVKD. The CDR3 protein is CAISDLGQQETQYF. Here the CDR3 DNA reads TGTGCCATCAGTGACTTGGGACAGCAAGAGACCCAGTACTTC.

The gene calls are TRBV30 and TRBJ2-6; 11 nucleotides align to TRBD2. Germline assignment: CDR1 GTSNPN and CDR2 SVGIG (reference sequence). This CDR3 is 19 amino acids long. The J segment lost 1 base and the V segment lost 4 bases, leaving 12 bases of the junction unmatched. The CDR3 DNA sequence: TGTGCCTGGACCGATATTAGCGGGGGGGCCGGGTCTGGGGCCAACGTCCTGACTTTC. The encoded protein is CAWTDISGGAGSGANVLTF.

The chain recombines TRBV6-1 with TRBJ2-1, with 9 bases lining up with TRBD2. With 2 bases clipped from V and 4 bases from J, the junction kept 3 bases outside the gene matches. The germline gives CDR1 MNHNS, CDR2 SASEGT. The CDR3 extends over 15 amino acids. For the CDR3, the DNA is TGTGCCAGCAGTGAATCTAGCGGGGTTTACAATGAGCAGTTCTTC. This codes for CASSESSGVYNEQFF.

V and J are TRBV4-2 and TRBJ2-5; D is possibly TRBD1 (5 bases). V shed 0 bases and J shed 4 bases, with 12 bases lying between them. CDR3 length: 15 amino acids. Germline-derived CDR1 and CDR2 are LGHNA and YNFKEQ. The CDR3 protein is CASSQDGFQGETQYF. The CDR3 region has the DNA TGTGCCAGCAGCCAAGATGGGTTCCAGGGAGAGACCCAGTACTTC.

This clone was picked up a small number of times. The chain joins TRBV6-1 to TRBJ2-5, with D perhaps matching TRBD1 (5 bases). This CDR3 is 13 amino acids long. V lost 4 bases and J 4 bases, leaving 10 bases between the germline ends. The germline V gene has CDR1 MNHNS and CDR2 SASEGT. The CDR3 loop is CASSVGRAETQYF. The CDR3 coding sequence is TGTGCCAGCAGTGTCGGCAGGGCAGAGACCCAGTACTTC.

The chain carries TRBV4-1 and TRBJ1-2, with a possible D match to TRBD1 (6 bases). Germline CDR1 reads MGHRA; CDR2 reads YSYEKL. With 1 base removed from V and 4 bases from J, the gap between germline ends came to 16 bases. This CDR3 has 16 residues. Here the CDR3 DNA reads TGCGCCAGCAGCCAAGGACGAACAGGGCTTGTCTATGGCTACACCTTC. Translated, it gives CASSQGRTGLVYGYTF.

CDR3 bases: TGTGCCTGGAGTCAGGGAAATAATTCACCCCTCCACTTT. Amino acids: CAWSQGNNSPLHF. This rearrangement joins TRBV30 to TRBJ1-6; weak D call: TRBD1 (5 bases). The CDR3 is 13 amino acids. The ends were cut back, 2 bases at V and 5 bases at J, with 7 bases in the middle. Germline V gene data show CDR1 as GTSNPN and CDR2 as SVGIG (reference sequence).

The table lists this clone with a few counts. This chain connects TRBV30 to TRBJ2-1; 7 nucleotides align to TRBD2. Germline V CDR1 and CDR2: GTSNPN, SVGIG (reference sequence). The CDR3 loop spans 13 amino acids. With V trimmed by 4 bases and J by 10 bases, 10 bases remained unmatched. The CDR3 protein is CAWTGLLMGEQFF. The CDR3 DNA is TGTGCCTGGACGGGACTATTGATGGGAGAGCAGTTCTTC.

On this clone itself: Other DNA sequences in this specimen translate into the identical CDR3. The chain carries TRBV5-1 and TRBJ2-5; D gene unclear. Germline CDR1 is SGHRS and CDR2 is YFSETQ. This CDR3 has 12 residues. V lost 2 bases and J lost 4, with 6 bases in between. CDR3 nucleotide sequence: TGCGCCAGCAGCTTATCGGGAGAGACCCAGTACTTC. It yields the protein CASSLSGETQYF. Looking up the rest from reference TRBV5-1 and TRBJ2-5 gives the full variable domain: KAGVTQTPRYLIKTRGQQVTLSCSPISGHRSVSWYQQTPGQGLQFLFEYFSETQRNKGNFPGRFSGRQFSNSRSEMNVSTLELGDSALYLCASSLSGETQYFGPGTRLLVL.

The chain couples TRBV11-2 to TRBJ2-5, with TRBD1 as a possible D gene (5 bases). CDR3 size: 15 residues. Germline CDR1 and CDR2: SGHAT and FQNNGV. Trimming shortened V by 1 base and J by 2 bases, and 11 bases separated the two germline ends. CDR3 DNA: TGTGCCAGCAGCTTAGTTATAGGGGATCAAGAGACCCAGTACTTC. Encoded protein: CASSLVIGDQETQYF. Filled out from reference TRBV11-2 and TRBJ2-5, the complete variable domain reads EAGVAQSPRYKIIEKRQSVAFWCNPISGHATLYWYQQILGQGPKLLIQFQNNGVVDDSQLPKDRFSAERLKGVDSTLKIQPAKLEDSAVYLCASSLVIGDQETQYFGPGTRLLVL.

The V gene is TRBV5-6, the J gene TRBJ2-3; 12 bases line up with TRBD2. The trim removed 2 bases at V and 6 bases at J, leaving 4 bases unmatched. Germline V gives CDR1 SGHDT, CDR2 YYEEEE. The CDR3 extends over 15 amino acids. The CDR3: CASSFRTSGADTQYF. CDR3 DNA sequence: TGTGCCAGCAGCTTCCGGACTAGCGGGGCCGATACGCAGTATTTT.

The chain's CDR3 is CASSSTGVMGYGYTF. In DNA form, the CDR3 reads TGTGCCAGCAGCTCAACCGGGGTCATGGGCTATGGCTACACCTTC. The rearrangement uses TRBV7-2 and TRBJ1-2; D remains unclear. The germline V gene has CDR1 SGHTA and CDR2 FQGNSA. The V gene lost 4 bases and the J gene lost 4 bases, with 16 bases spanning the gap. The CDR3 covers 15 residues. The complete variable domain, with remaining parts taken from reference TRBV7-2 and TRBJ1-2, reads GAGVSQSPSNKVTEKGKDVELRCDPISGHTALYWYRQSLGQGLEFLIYFQGNSAPDKSGLPSDRFSAERTGGSVSTLTIQRTQQEDSAVYLCASSSTGVMGYGYTFGSGTRLTVV.

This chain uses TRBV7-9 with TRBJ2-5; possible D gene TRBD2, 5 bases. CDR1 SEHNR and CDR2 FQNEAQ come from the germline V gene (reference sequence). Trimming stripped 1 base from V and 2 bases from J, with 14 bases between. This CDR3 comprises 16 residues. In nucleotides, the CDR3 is TGTGCCAGCAGCTTAGGAGGGTTGCGCAGACAAGAGACCCAGTACTTC. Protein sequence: CASSLGGLRRQETQYF. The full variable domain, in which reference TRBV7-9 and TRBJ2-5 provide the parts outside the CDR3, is DTGVSQNPRHKITKRGQNVTFRCDPISEHNRLYWYRQTLGQGPEFLTYFQNEAQLEKSRLLSDRFSAERPKGSFSTLEIQRTEQGDSAMYLCASSLGGLRRQETQYFGPGTRLLVL.

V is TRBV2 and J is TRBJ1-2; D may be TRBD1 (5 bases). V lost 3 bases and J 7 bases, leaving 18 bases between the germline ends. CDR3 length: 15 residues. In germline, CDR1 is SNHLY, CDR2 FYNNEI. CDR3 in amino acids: CASSELTGFAIGYTF. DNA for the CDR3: TGTGCCAGCAGTGAGTTAACAGGCTTCGCCATTGGCTACACCTTC. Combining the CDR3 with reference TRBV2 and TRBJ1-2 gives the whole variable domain EPEVTQTPSHQVTQMGQEVILRCVPISNHLYFYWYRQILGQKVEFLVSFYNNEISEKSEIFDDQFSVERPDGSNFTLKIRSTKLEDSAMYFCASSELTGFAIGYTFGSGTRLTVV.

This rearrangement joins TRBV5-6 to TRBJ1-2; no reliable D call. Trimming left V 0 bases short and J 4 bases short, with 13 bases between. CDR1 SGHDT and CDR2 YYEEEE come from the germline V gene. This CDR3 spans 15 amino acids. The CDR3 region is CASSLVGVGSYGYTF. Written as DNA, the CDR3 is TGTGCCAGCAGCTTGGTCGGGGTCGGGTCCTATGGCTACACCTTC.

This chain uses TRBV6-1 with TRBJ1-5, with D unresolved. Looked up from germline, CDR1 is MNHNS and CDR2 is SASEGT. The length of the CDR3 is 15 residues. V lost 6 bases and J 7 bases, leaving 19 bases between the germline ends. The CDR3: CASRDGSGSGQPQHF. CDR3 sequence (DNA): TGTGCCAGCAGAGACGGTTCAGGTTCGGGGCAGCCCCAGCATTTT.